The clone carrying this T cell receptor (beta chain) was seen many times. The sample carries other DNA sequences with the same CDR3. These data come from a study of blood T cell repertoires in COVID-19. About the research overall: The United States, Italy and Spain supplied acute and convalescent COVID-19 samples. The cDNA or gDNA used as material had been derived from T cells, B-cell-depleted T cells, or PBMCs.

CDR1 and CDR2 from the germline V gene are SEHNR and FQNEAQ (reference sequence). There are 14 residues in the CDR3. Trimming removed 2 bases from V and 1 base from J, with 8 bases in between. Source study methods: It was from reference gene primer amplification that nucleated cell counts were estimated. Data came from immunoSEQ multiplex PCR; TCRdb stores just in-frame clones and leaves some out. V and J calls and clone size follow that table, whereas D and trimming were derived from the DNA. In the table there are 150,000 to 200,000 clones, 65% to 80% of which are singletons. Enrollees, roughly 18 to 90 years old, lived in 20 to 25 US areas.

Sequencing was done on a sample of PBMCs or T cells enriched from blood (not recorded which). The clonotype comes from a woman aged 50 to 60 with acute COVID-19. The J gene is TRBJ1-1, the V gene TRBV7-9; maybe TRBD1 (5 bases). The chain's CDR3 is CASSLQGPNTEAFF. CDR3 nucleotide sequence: TGTGCCAGCAGCTTACAGGGCCCGAACACTGAAGCTTTCTTT.